A selection of T cell receptor beta chains follows, all from one sample in a study of control samples from healthy donors and cancer patients. The protocol was immunoSEQ multiplex PCR, while the TCRdb copy is restricted to in-frame clones and leaves out a portion. The profile covers about 98,000 clones, with about 79% appearing a single time and about 10% taken by the ten largest. Sequencing was carried out using blood. The origin of the receptors is a woman in her twenties or thirties in good health. Both conserved end residues are part of each CDR3. A D gene is named only where the DNA matches it firmly. Clone size is stated in some rows and not others, as once, few, many or a class when expanded.

>-|TRBJ1-1|TRBV7-6|-
TGTGCCAGCAGCTTGACAGACCGCAGGGAGGGCTTGGGCACTGAAGCTTTCTTT
CASSLTDRREGLGTEAFF
>-|TRBJ1-2|TRBV29-1|-
TGCAGCGTTGGAGGGGGACTTGGCTATGGCTACACCTTC
CSVGGGLGYGYTF
>-|TRBJ2-5|TRBV2|-
TGTGCCAGCAGGCTCACCCCTAGGGCCCAAGAGACCCAGTACTTC
CASRLTPRAQETQYF
>TRBD2|TRBJ2-2|TRBV7-9|once
TGTGCCAGCAGCCCCCCGGGACTAGCGGGTACCGGGGAGCTGTTTTTT
CASSPPGLAGTGELFF
>-|TRBJ1-2|TRBV4-3|-
TGCGCCAGCAGCCAAGATGACCCGGGGGTGAGGGGCTACACCTTC
CASSQDDPGVRGYTF
>-|TRBJ1-1|TRBV3-1/TRBV3-2|once
TGTGCCAGCAGAAATGGACGGGGAAACACTGAAGCTTTCTTT
CASRNGRGNTEAFF
>-|TRBJ1-2|TRBV20-1|-
TGCAGTGCGCGGCTGGGGAACGGCTACACCTTC
CSARLGNGYTF
>-|TRBJ2-3|TRBV29-1|-
TGCAGCGTCGAGGGGAGGGACAGAAGCACAGATACGCAGTATTTT
CSVEGRDRSTDTQYF
>-|TRBJ1-6|TRBV4-3|once
TGCGCCAGCAGCCAAAGATATGGGGGAGGAGTCTCCTATAATTCACCCCTCCACTTT
CASSQRYGGGVSYNSPLHF
>TRBD1|TRBJ2-2|TRBV9|-
TGTGCCAGCAGCGTAGGGGCTAGGGGGCAACACACCGGGGAGCTGTTTTTT
CASSVGARGQHTGELFF
>-|TRBJ2-2|TRBV5-4|-
TGTGCCAGCAGCTTGCAGGACACCGGGGAGCTGTTTTTT
CASSLQDTGELFF
>TRBD2|TRBJ2-3|TRBV5-1|-
TGCGCCAGCAGCTTGGGGGGACTACTCACAGATACGCAGTATTTT
CASSLGGLLTDTQYF
>-|TRBJ2-7|TRBV7-2|-
TGTGCCAGCAGCTCAATTCTAAGCTCCGAGCAGTACTTC
CASSSILSSEQYF
>TRBD1|TRBJ2-7|TRBV29-1|-
TGCAGCGTTGCCGGACAGGGGACCTACGAGCAGTACTTC
CSVAGQGTYEQYF
>-|TRBJ1-2|TRBV27|-
TGTGCCAGCTCAACCGGCGGGGCTGGCTACACCTTC
CASSTGGAGYTF
>-|TRBJ1-5|TRBV19|few
TGTGCCAGTAGCCCAAACGGTGGCAATCAGCCCCAGCATTTT
CASSPNGGNQPQHF
>-|TRBJ1-1|TRBV6-6|-
TGTGCCAGCAGTTACGCCCTATCCGGGGGGGAAGCTTTCTTT
CASSYALSGGEAFF
>-|TRBJ1-2|TRBV2|-
TGTGCCAGCAGTTCAAGCACCGGGTATGGCTACACCTTC
CASSSSTGYGYTF
>-|TRBJ1-2|TRBV5-1|once
TGCGCCAGCAGCTTACAGGGACTCGGGAACTATGGCTACACCTTC
CASSLQGLGNYGYTF
>TRBD1|TRBJ2-1|TRBV2|-
TGTGCCAGCAGGGGACAGACAGGGATCTACAATGAGCAGTTCTTC
CASRGQTGIYNEQFF